A single sample gave rise to the 27 T cell receptor beta chains below, sequenced in a study of blood T cell repertoires in COVID-19. Method: immunoSEQ multiplex PCR; TCRdb's copy keeps in-frame clones and lacks some. The sample shows roughly 260,000 clones, around nine tenths of them seen only once. Material: peripheral blood. The receptors were gathered from a man between 35 and 55 years old who had recovered from COVID-19.

This chain uses TRBV7-8 with TRBJ2-5; D gene ambiguous. V lost 1 base, J lost 0 bases, and 24 bases lay in between. Germline lookup yields CDR1 SGHVS and CDR2 FQNEAQ. This CDR3 region has 20 residues. The CDR3 bases are TGTGCCAGCAGCTTAGGCATCTCTTCAGGTAGTTTTCGATACCAAGAGACCCAGTACTTC. Encoded protein: CASSLGISSGSFRYQETQYF.

The J gene is TRBJ2-7, the V gene TRBV14, with a weak D call TRBD1 (5 bases). The CDR3 contains 13 residues. Germline lookup yields CDR1 SGHDN and CDR2 FVKESK. Trimming removed 4 bases at V and 4 bases at J, with 11 bases between. CDR3 nucleotide sequence: TGTGCCAGCAGCCCTAGGGGCCCATACGAGCAGTACTTC. Translation gives CASSPRGPYEQYF.

The J gene is TRBJ2-5, the V gene TRBV29-1; a weak D match, TRBD1 (6 bases). Germline CDR1 SQVTM, CDR2 ANQGSEA. This CDR3 has 13 residues. Trimming took 4 bases from V and 7 from J, leaving 16 bases between them. The CDR3 sequence: CSVGAGDLGTQYF. In nucleotides, the CDR3 is TGCAGCGTTGGGGCAGGGGACCTTGGGACCCAGTACTTC.

This chain links TRBV9 with TRBJ2-1, with no clear D. The CDR3 has 14 amino acids. V was pared by 0 bases and J by 4 bases, with 8 bases between. In germline, CDR1 is SGDLS, CDR2 YYNGEE. As DNA, the CDR3 is TGTGCCAGCAGCGTAGAGATGAGTTACAATGAGCAGTTCTTC. Translation gives CASSVEMSYNEQFF.

The gene calls are TRBV7-6 and TRBJ2-7, with TRBD1 identical over 9 bases. The CDR3 length is 15 residues. The V gene end was trimmed by 1 base and the J gene end by 1 base; junction bases not matched to a gene: 2. Germline V gene data show CDR1 as SGHVS and CDR2 as FNYEAQ. Here the CDR3 reads CASSLDRGRSYEQYF. CDR3 nucleotide sequence: TGTGCCAGCAGCTTAGACAGGGGGCGGTCCTACGAGCAGTACTTC.

CDR3: CASSHAPGQGNREAFF. Written as DNA, the CDR3 is TGCGCCAGCAGCCACGCTCCGGGACAGGGAAATAGGGAAGCTTTCTTT. The V gene is TRBV4-1, the J gene TRBJ1-1; TRBD1 matches at 9 bases. The V gene end was trimmed by 3 bases and the J gene end by 8 bases; junction bases not matched to a gene: 13. The germline V gene has CDR1 MGHRA and CDR2 YSYEKL. The CDR3 sequence is 16 residues long.

This chain connects TRBV12-5 to TRBJ2-1, with 9 bases that match TRBD2. The germline CDR1 and CDR2 sequences are LGHNT and FRNRAP. This CDR3 has 13 amino acids. The junction had 5 bases not matched to a gene; V was cut back by 7 bases and J by 7 bases. The CDR3 protein is CASARSGGNEQFF. The CDR3 DNA is TGTGCTAGTGCCCGGAGCGGGGGGAATGAGCAGTTCTTC.

This chain links TRBV19 with TRBJ1-2; 12 nucleotides agree with TRBD1. The CDR3 extends over 16 amino acids. V shed 3 bases and J 6 bases; nucleotides not matched to a gene: 8. From germline, CDR1 is LNHDA and CDR2 SQIVND (reference sequence). CDR3 protein: CASSIPPGQGADGYTF. The CDR3 region has the DNA TGTGCCAGTAGTATCCCACCGGGACAGGGGGCGGATGGCTACACCTTC. Based on the CDR3 plus reference TRBV19 and TRBJ1-2, the full variable domain is DGGITQSPKYLFRKEGQNVTLSCEQNLNHDAMYWYRQDPGQGLRLIYYSQIVNDFQKGDIAEGYSVSREKKESFPLTVTSAQKNPTAFYLCASSIPPGQGADGYTFGSGTRLTVV.

This chain connects TRBV12-3 or TRBV12-4 to TRBJ2-1; tentative D call: TRBD2 (7 bases). V lost 6 bases to trimming and J lost 9 bases, with 12 bases between them. The CDR3 has 12 amino acids. The CDR3 is CASSPGGLEQFF. In DNA form, the CDR3 reads TGTGCCAGCAGCCCGGGGGGCCTTGAGCAGTTCTTC.

This clone has just one count. The chain is built from TRBV7-2 and TRBJ1-2; D remains ambiguous. CDR3 length equals 14 residues. Germline V lookup: CDR1 SGHTA, CDR2 FQGNSA. Trimming took 3 bases from V and 6 from J, leaving 14 bases between them. This CDR3 is CASSFGSTPHGYTF. CDR3 bases: TGTGCCAGCAGCTTTGGATCGACACCCCATGGCTACACCTTC.

The gene calls are TRBV4-2 and TRBJ2-1, with 15 positions matching TRBD2. V shed 7 bases and J 8 bases; nucleotides not matched to a gene: 3. Germline CDR1 and CDR2: LGHNA and YNFKEQ. The CDR3 length is 14 residues. The CDR3 sequence is CASMGLAGGDEQFF. In nucleotides, the CDR3 is TGTGCCAGCATGGGACTAGCGGGAGGCGATGAGCAGTTCTTC.

This chain links TRBV10-3 with TRBJ2-3, with 12 bases identical to TRBD2. With 2 bases clipped from V and 4 bases from J, the junction kept 4 bases outside the gene matches. Germline assignment: CDR1 ENHRY and CDR2 SYGVKD. The CDR3 covers 16 residues. This chain's CDR3 is CAISETPSGGADTQYF. CDR3 coding DNA: TGTGCCATCAGTGAGACCCCTAGCGGGGGGGCAGATACGCAGTATTTT.

The rearrangement uses TRBV5-1 and TRBJ2-7, with TRBD1 matching 8 bases. V was clipped by 0 bases and J by 3 bases; unmatched bases: 5. The CDR3 is 15 amino acids. The germline gives CDR1 SGHRS, CDR2 YFSETQ. The CDR3 nucleotides are TGCGCCAGCAGCTTGGGTGGACAGGGTCGCTACGAGCAGTACTTC. It codes for CASSLGGQGRYEQYF.

This chain connects TRBV11-3 to TRBJ1-2, with 10 bases aligning to TRBD1. The CDR3 is 16 residues long. Germline CDR1 reads SGHNT; CDR2 reads YENEEA. The junction had 11 bases not matched to a gene; V was cut back by 3 bases and J by 7 bases. CDR3 region: CASSFGTGVVLAGYTF. CDR3 in DNA: TGTGCCAGCAGCTTCGGGACAGGGGTAGTTCTAGCTGGCTACACCTTC.

The chain joins TRBV3-1 (or the pseudogene TRBV3-2) to TRBJ2-1; 13 bases agree with TRBD2. This CDR3 comprises 18 residues. The V and J ends lost 4 bases and 2 bases, in that order; junction bases with no gene match: 8. Germline V gives CDR1 LGHDT, CDR2 YNNKEL (reference sequence). The CDR3 region is CASSRGLAGAYPYNEQFF. The CDR3 bases are TGTGCCAGCAGCCGCGGACTAGCGGGGGCCTACCCCTACAATGAGCAGTTCTTC.

The chain couples TRBV6-5 to TRBJ2-5, with 7 bases that match TRBD1. V was pared by 8 bases and J by 5 bases, with 11 bases of the junction left unmatched. The V gene's germline CDR1 is MNHEY and CDR2 SVGAGI. This CDR3 is built from 14 residues. Here the CDR3 DNA reads TGTGCCAGCGGGACCCCGACAGGGCAGGAGACCCAGTACTTC. This gives the protein CASGTPTGQETQYF.

The chain uses TRBV7-4 and TRBJ2-7; D call uncertain. The CDR3 totals 13 residues. Trimming took 3 bases from V and 4 from J, leaving 10 bases between them. Germline values: CDR1 SGHVT, CDR2 SQSDAQ. The DNA of the CDR3 is TGTGCCAGCAGCTTGACAAAAGAATACGAGCAGTACTTC. This encodes CASSLTKEYEQYF.

The chain recombines TRBV19 with TRBJ1-2, with D tentatively TRBD1 (6 bases). The CDR3 extends over 15 amino acids. The germline CDR1 and CDR2 sequences are LNHDA and SQIVND (reference sequence). Trimming shortened V by 7 bases and J by 2 bases, and 17 bases separated the two germline ends. For the CDR3, the DNA is TGTGCCAGTAACAAGGAGAACAGGGCGAACTATGGCTACACCTTC. Its protein is CASNKENRANYGYTF.

The rearrangement joins TRBV9 to TRBJ2-3; 8 bases map to TRBD2. Germline V gene sequence: CDR1 SGDLS, CDR2 YYNGEE. The CDR3 totals 18 residues. Trimming cost V 0 bases and J 4 bases; bases outside gene matches: 13. CDR3 in DNA: TGTGCCAGCAGCGTAGGATCGGGACTAGGAGGTTCGGCAGATACGCAGTATTTT. It encodes CASSVGSGLGGSADTQYF.

The chain recombines TRBV5-1 with TRBJ2-7, with D possibly TRBD1 on 6 matching bases. Germline values: CDR1 SGHRS, CDR2 YFSETQ. V shed 6 bases and J shed 2 bases, with 15 bases lying between them. The length of the CDR3 is 14 residues. CDR3: CASTMGQGPYEQYF. CDR3 DNA sequence: TGCGCCAGCACCATGGGTCAGGGGCCCTACGAGCAGTACTTC.

The J gene is TRBJ2-3, the V gene TRBV12-5; D remains unclear. Germline CDR1 and CDR2: LGHNT and FRNRAP. CDR3 length equals 12 residues. V lost 6 bases and J lost 0, with 4 bases in between. In DNA form, the CDR3 reads TGTGCTAGTGGCACTAGCACAGATACGCAGTATTTT. This encodes CASGTSTDTQYF.

This chain joins TRBV7-9 and TRBJ2-3, with TRBD2 identical over 7 bases. Germline CDR1 and CDR2: SEHNR and FQNEAQ (reference sequence). This CDR3 has 16 residues. V gave up 5 bases and J gave up 5 bases; unmatched junction bases: 13. For the CDR3, the DNA is TGTGCCAGCAGCCCGTGGGAGGGATTTGCATTAGATACGCAGTATTTT. Protein sequence: CASSPWEGFALDTQYF.

The chain carries TRBV15 and TRBJ1-1; possible D gene TRBD1, 5 bases. The CDR3 has 15 residues. Per germline, CDR1 LNHNV and CDR2 YYDKDF (reference sequence). Trimming took off 0 bases at V and 3 bases at J, with 11 bases between the two ends. The CDR3 DNA is TGTGCCACCAGCAGAGATAAAGGGGTGCACACTGAAGCTTTCTTT. It specifies CATSRDKGVHTEAFF. The full variable domain, in which reference TRBV15 and TRBJ1-1 provide the parts outside the CDR3, is DAMVIQNPRYQVTQFGKPVTLSCSQTLNHNVMYWYQQKSSQAPKLLFHYYDKDFNNEADTPDNFQSRRPNTSFCFLDIRSPGLGDTAMYLCATSRDKGVHTEAFFGQGTRLTVV.

V is TRBV19 and J is TRBJ2-3, with 14 nucleotides matching TRBD2. CDR1 is LNHDA and CDR2 is SQIVND in the germline V gene (reference sequence). This CDR3 is 17 amino acids long. The V gene end was trimmed by 9 bases and the J gene end by 6 bases; junction bases not matched to a gene: 14. CDR3 coding DNA: TGTGCCAGCGCACTCCAAACGGGACTAGCGGGAGTGGATACGCAGTATTTT. Encoded protein: CASALQTGLAGVDTQYF.

The count of this clone is one. The chain links TRBV7-3 to TRBJ1-1; the D gene is possibly TRBD1 (5 bases). The CDR3 has 14 residues. V lost 4 bases and J 3 bases, leaving 12 bases between the germline ends. Germline assignment: CDR1 SGHTA and CDR2 FQGTGA. The CDR3 coding sequence is TGTGCCAGCAGCTCGCCTGGGGCGCACACTGAAGCTTTCTTT. Translating gives CASSSPGAHTEAFF.

The chain has TRBV12-3 or TRBV12-4 and TRBJ2-1; 7 nucleotides align to TRBD2. This CDR3 is 12 amino acids long. Losses at the gene ends were 6 bases for V and 6 bases for J; bases not matched to a gene: 2. Here the CDR3 DNA reads TGTGCCAGCAGACCGGGGGGCAATGAGCAGTTCTTC. Amino acids: CASRPGGNEQFF.

V gene TRBV11-2 combines with J gene TRBJ1-1; D unclear. CDR3 length: 15 amino acids. Between the trimmed V and J ends, which lost 3 bases and 0 bases, there was a span of 11 bases. Per germline, CDR1 SGHAT and CDR2 FQNNGV. The CDR3 sequence is CASSFWAGMNTEAFF. CDR3 coding DNA: TGTGCCAGCAGCTTCTGGGCAGGAATGAACACTGAAGCTTTCTTT.